This is a list of T cell receptor beta chains from one sample in a study of blood T cells in healthy people across ages. One entry per CDR3 protein results from TCRdb running MiXCR on the 5' RACE reads. The repertoire holds around 1,800,000 distinct CDR3 sequences, 35% to 50% seen once, with 23% in the top ten. Sequencing was performed on blood. Receptors originate from a human donor in good health. The CDR3 runs from the conserved cysteine through the conserved F or W. Each record gives: J gene, clone size, D gene, V gene, CDR3 protein, CDR3 DNA. D genes are given only for firm matches. For some rows the clone size is stated as once, few or many, or as a class when expanded; others skip it.

j_call: TRBJ2-1; clone_size: .; d_call: .; v_call: TRBV29-1; cdr3_aa: CSVKCRVKNYYNEQFF; cdr3_nt: TGCAGCGTCAAGTGCCGGGTCAAAAATTACTACAATGAGCAGTTCTTC
j_call: TRBJ1-2; clone_size: few; d_call: TRBD1; v_call: TRBV5-1; cdr3_aa: CASSSQGAPEHGYTF; cdr3_nt: TGCGCCAGCAGCTCGCAGGGGGCCCCTGAACATGGCTACACCTTC
j_call: TRBJ2-3; clone_size: .; d_call: .; v_call: TRBV12-3/TRBV12-4; cdr3_aa: CASSWHTDTQYF; cdr3_nt: TGTGCCAGCAGTTGGCACACAGATACGCAGTATTTT
j_call: TRBJ2-5; clone_size: .; d_call: TRBD2; v_call: TRBV18; cdr3_aa: CASSAGLAGNQETQYF; cdr3_nt: TGTGCCAGCTCAGCGGGACTAGCGGGGAACCAAGAGACCCAGTACTTC
j_call: TRBJ2-1; clone_size: .; d_call: TRBD2; v_call: TRBV28; cdr3_aa: CASSSGLAGQAYNEQFF; cdr3_nt: TGTGCCAGCAGTTCTGGACTAGCGGGACAGGCCTACAATGAGCAGTTCTTC
j_call: TRBJ1-2; clone_size: few; d_call: .; v_call: TRBV5-6; cdr3_aa: CASSPGHSNYGYTF; cdr3_nt: TGTGCCAGCAGCCCCGGACACTCCAACTATGGCTACACCTTC
j_call: TRBJ1-5; clone_size: .; d_call: .; v_call: TRBV12-5; cdr3_aa: CASGPGGAGIIQPQHF; cdr3_nt: TGTGCTAGTGGTCCGGGGGGCGCCGGAATTATTCAGCCCCAGCATTTT
j_call: TRBJ1-1; clone_size: .; d_call: .; v_call: TRBV11-2; cdr3_aa: CASSHTGPGWNTEAFF; cdr3_nt: TGTGCCAGCAGCCATACAGGGCCGGGTTGGAACACTGAAGCTTTCTTT
j_call: TRBJ2-1; clone_size: few; d_call: TRBD1; v_call: TRBV5-6; cdr3_aa: CASSLQPGDREFF; cdr3_nt: TGTGCCAGCAGCTTACAACCCGGTGACAGGGAGTTCTTC
j_call: TRBJ2-7; clone_size: .; d_call: TRBD1; v_call: TRBV20-1; cdr3_aa: CSASGDRADEQYF; cdr3_nt: TGCAGTGCTAGTGGGGACAGGGCAGACGAGCAGTACTTC
j_call: TRBJ2-7; clone_size: .; d_call: .; v_call: TRBV7-9; cdr3_aa: CASSPRDTPYEQYF; cdr3_nt: TGTGCCAGCAGCCCCCGGGACACACCCTACGAGCAGTACTTC
j_call: TRBJ1-2; clone_size: few; d_call: .; v_call: TRBV7-2; cdr3_aa: CASSLLAARQRENYGYTF; cdr3_nt: TGTGCCAGCAGCTTATTAGCCGCCCGCCAGAGGGAAAACTATGGCTACACCTTC
j_call: TRBJ2-7; clone_size: .; d_call: .; v_call: TRBV5-1; cdr3_aa: CASSLTTGTYKQYF; cdr3_nt: TGCGCCAGCAGCTTGACGACAGGAACCTACAAGCAGTACTTC
j_call: TRBJ2-6; clone_size: few; d_call: .; v_call: TRBV11-1; cdr3_aa: CASSWTDSGANVLTF; cdr3_nt: TGTGCCAGCAGCTGGACGGACTCTGGGGCCAACGTCCTGACTTTC
j_call: TRBJ2-7; clone_size: few; d_call: TRBD1; v_call: TRBV7-2; cdr3_aa: CASTVGTGSYEQYF; cdr3_nt: TGTGCCAGCACCGTTGGGACAGGGTCCTACGAGCAGTACTTC
j_call: TRBJ2-5; clone_size: few; d_call: .; v_call: TRBV25-1; cdr3_aa: CASSASPDQETQYF; cdr3_nt: TGTGCCAGCAGTGCATCCCCGGACCAAGAGACCCAGTACTTC
j_call: TRBJ2-1; clone_size: few; d_call: .; v_call: TRBV3-1; cdr3_aa: CASSRLGEQQFF; cdr3_nt: TGTGCCAGCAGCCGCCTGGGGGAGCAGCAGTTCTTC